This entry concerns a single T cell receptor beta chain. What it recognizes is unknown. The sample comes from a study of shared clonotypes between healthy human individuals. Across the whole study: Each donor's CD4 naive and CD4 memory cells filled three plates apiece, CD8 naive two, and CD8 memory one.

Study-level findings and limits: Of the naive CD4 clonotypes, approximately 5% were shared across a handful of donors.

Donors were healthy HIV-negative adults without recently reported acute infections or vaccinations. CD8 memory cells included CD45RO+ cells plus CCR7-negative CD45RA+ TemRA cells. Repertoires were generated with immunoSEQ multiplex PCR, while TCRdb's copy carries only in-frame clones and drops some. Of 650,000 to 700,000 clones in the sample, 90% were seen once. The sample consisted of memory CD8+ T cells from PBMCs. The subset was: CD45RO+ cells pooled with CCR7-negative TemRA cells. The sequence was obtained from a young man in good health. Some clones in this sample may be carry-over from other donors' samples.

CDR3 in amino acids: CASSLPRIRYNEQFF. Here the CDR3 DNA reads TGTGCCAGCAGTCTCCCCCGCATCCGCTACAATGAGCAGTTCTTC. The chain uses TRBV28 and TRBJ2-1; D remains ambiguous. CDR3 length: 15 amino acids. The ends were cut back, 5 bases at V and 3 bases at J, with 14 bases in the middle. Germline-derived CDR1 and CDR2 are MDHEN and SYDVKM.